This T cell receptor beta chain appears in the sequencing data of a study of CD8 T cells in ankylosing spondylitis. Study-level results: Several highly homologous variants formed a TCR beta motif that appeared characteristic of ankylosing spondylitis blood.

Deletions cut 7 bases from V and 3 bases from J, with 16 bases between. The CDR3 consists of 14 residues. Per germline, CDR1 MNHNS and CDR2 SASEGT. Comments on this clonotype: The antigen is unknown.

As the method for making TCR beta libraries, quantitative 5'-RACE with molecular barcodes was used. TCRdb processed the 5' RACE reads anew with MiXCR; each CDR3 protein has one entry. Here the sample spans fewer than 500,000 distinct CDR3 sequences, approximately 20% being singletons. This sequence joins TRBV6-1 and TRBJ2-7; D assignment may be TRBD1 or TRBD2 (5 bases each). The sequence was collected from a male donor with ankylosing spondylitis. The specimen sequenced was blood, either unsorted or a sorted T cell fraction (not recorded which). The CDR3 region has the DNA TGTGCCAGCACCACGGGACCCGGCGGCTACGAGCAGTACTTC. Translated: CASTTGPGGYEQYF.